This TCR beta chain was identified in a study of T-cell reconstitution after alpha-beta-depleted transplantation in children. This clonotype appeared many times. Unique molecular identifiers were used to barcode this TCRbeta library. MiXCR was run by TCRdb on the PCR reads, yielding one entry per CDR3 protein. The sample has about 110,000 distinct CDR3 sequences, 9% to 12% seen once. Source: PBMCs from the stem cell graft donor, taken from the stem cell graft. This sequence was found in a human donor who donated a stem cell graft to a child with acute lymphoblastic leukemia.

CDR3 sequence (DNA): TGCGCCAGCAGCTTGTATAGGCGGGATTCGACCGGGGAGCTGTTTTTT. Its translation is CASSLYRRDSTGELFF. V and J are TRBV5-1 and TRBJ2-2; D possibly corresponds to TRBD2 (6 bases). Germline CDR1 reads SGHRS; CDR2 reads YFSETQ. V was cut by 1 base and J by 5 bases, with 15 bases left in between. The CDR3 spans 16 residues. The full variable domain, its missing parts supplied by reference TRBV5-1 and TRBJ2-2, is KAGVTQTPRYLIKTRGQQVTLSCSPISGHRSVSWYQQTPGQGLQFLFEYFSETQRNKGNFPGRFSGRQFSNSRSEMNVSTLELGDSALYLCASSLYRRDSTGELFFGEGSRLTVL.